The clone carrying this T cell receptor (beta chain) was seen a handful of times. Its antigen is not known. Unique molecular identifiers were used to barcode this TCRbeta library. TCRdb itself ran the PCR reads through MiXCR, one entry per CDR3 protein. The table lists approximately 230,000 distinct CDR3 sequences, more than 20% of them singletons. These data come from a study of T-cell reconstitution after alpha-beta-depleted transplantation in children. General study findings and limits: It was newly produced T cells that mostly accounted for T-cell counts and diversity one year after transplant. Surviving recipient T cells and thymic progenitors underlay high day-60 TCRbeta diversity in some patients.

The sample in question was PBMCs, mostly from graft donor cells, obtained 360 days after TCRalphabeta/CD19-depleted stem cell transplant. The receptor comes from a female patient aged 2-9 years who had a stem cell transplant for congenital amegakaryocytic thrombocytopenia, so the T cells may come from the graft donor.

The CDR3 loop reads CASSPAGGNEQYF. DNA of the CDR3: TGTGCCAGCTCACCCGCGGGAGGAAACGAGCAGTACTTC. This rearrangement joins TRBV18 to TRBJ2-7, with 8 bases that match TRBD2. The CDR3 is made up of 13 amino acids. V lost 3 bases to trimming and J lost 5 bases; unmatched junction nucleotides: 3. Germline V lookup: CDR1 KGHSH, CDR2 LQKENI.